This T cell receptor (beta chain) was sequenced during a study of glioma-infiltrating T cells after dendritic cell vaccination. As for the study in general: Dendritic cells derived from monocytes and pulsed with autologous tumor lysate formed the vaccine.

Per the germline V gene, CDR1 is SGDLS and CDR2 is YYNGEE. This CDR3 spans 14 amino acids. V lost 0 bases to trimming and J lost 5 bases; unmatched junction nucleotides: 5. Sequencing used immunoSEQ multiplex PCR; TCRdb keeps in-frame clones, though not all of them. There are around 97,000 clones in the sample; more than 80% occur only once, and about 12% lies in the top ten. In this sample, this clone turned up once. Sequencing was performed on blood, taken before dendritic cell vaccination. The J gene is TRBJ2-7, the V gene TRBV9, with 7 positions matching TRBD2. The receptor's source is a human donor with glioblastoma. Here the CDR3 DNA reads TGTGCCAGCAGCGTAGCAGCGGGGTTGAACGAGCAGTACTTC. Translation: CASSVAAGLNEQYF.